This is a list of T cell receptor beta chains from one sample in a study of OX40 agonist ivuxolimab in advanced cancers. Using immunoSEQ multiplex PCR, the repertoire was profiled, and TCRdb retains in-frame clones only, with some absent. The table lists approximately 70,000 clones, around 94% of them singletons. Sequences were derived from CD4+ or CD8+ T cells sorted from blood, sampled in a trial of the OX40 agonist ivuxolimab. The receptors stem from an adult with an advanced solid tumor such as melanoma, head and neck, liver or kidney cancer. The CDR3 runs from the conserved cysteine through the conserved F or W. The order of the fields is V gene, clone size, J gene, D gene, CDR3 protein, CDR3 DNA. The D gene is left open where the match is weak. The size entry is marked missing in some rows and otherwise reads once, few, many or a size class.

v_call: TRBV4-1
clone_size: NA
j_call: TRBJ1-5
d_call: TRBD1
cdr3_aa: CASSQGELFRDRGISNQPQHF
cdr3_nt: TGCGCCAGCAGCCAAGGGGAATTGTTTCGGGACAGGGGAATTAGCAATCAGCCCCAGCATTTT

v_call: TRBV11-2
clone_size: NA
j_call: TRBJ2-7
d_call: TRBD2
cdr3_aa: CASSQNSGRFYEQYF
cdr3_nt: TGTGCCAGCAGCCAAAACAGCGGGAGATTTTACGAGCAGTACTTC

v_call: TRBV4-1
clone_size: NA
j_call: TRBJ1-1
d_call: NA
cdr3_aa: CASSQEGGRVGTEAFF
cdr3_nt: TGCGCCAGCAGCCAAGAAGGCGGCAGGGTTGGTACTGAAGCTTTCTTT

v_call: TRBV9
clone_size: NA
j_call: TRBJ2-7
d_call: NA
cdr3_aa: CASSVGNEQYF
cdr3_nt: TGTGCCAGCAGCGTAGGGAACGAGCAGTACTTC

v_call: TRBV19
clone_size: NA
j_call: TRBJ1-4
d_call: TRBD1
cdr3_aa: CASSIRTGRPTNEKLFF
cdr3_nt: TGTGCCAGTAGTATCCGGACAGGGCGCCCAACTAATGAAAAACTGTTTTTT

v_call: TRBV7-2
clone_size: NA
j_call: TRBJ2-7
d_call: NA
cdr3_aa: CASSPDEGVAYEQYF
cdr3_nt: TGTGCCAGCAGCCCCGATGAGGGGGTGGCCTACGAGCAGTACTTC

v_call: TRBV29-1
clone_size: NA
j_call: TRBJ1-2
d_call: NA
cdr3_aa: CSVVGFYGYTF
cdr3_nt: TGCAGCGTTGTAGGTTTCTATGGCTACACCTTC

v_call: TRBV7-7
clone_size: NA
j_call: TRBJ2-2
d_call: NA
cdr3_aa: CASSLRGPNTGELFF
cdr3_nt: TGTGCTAGCAGCTTACGAGGTCCGAACACCGGGGAGCTGTTTTTT

v_call: TRBV4-3
clone_size: few
j_call: TRBJ2-5
d_call: NA
cdr3_aa: CASSLRPGETQYF
cdr3_nt: TGCGCCAGCAGCCTGCGACCGGGCGAGACCCAGTACTTC

v_call: TRBV9
clone_size: NA
j_call: TRBJ1-1
d_call: NA
cdr3_aa: CASSGRTATNTEAFF
cdr3_nt: TGTGCCAGCAGCGGAAGGACAGCAACGAACACTGAAGCTTTCTTT

v_call: TRBV28
clone_size: NA
j_call: TRBJ2-2
d_call: TRBD2
cdr3_aa: CASSLLRGGWTGELFF
cdr3_nt: TGTGCCAGCAGTTTATTGCGCGGGGGATGGACCGGGGAGCTGTTTTTT

v_call: TRBV11-1
clone_size: NA
j_call: TRBJ1-1
d_call: NA
cdr3_aa: CASSLAEGVPENTEAFF
cdr3_nt: TGTGCCAGCAGCTTAGCGGAGGGGGTCCCCGAAAACACTGAAGCTTTCTTT

v_call: TRBV29-1
clone_size: NA
j_call: TRBJ1-2
d_call: TRBD1
cdr3_aa: CSVVLPPGQGSGGYTF
cdr3_nt: TGCAGCGTTGTCTTGCCCCCGGGACAGGGGAGTGGTGGCTACACCTTC

v_call: TRBV5-6
clone_size: NA
j_call: TRBJ2-7
d_call: TRBD2
cdr3_aa: CASSLGGAGLAAFSYEQYF
cdr3_nt: TGTGCCAGCAGCTTAGGAGGGGCGGGACTAGCGGCCTTCTCCTACGAGCAGTACTTC

v_call: TRBV4-3
clone_size: NA
j_call: TRBJ1-1
d_call: NA
cdr3_aa: CASSHLGVANTEAFF
cdr3_nt: TGCGCCAGCAGCCATCTGGGGGTCGCGAACACTGAAGCTTTCTTT

v_call: TRBV25-1
clone_size: NA
j_call: TRBJ2-1
d_call: TRBD2
cdr3_aa: CATREGYNEQFF
cdr3_nt: TGTGCCACCAGGGAGGGGTACAATGAGCAGTTCTTC

v_call: TRBV29-1
clone_size: NA
j_call: TRBJ2-7
d_call: TRBD2
cdr3_aa: CSVQGLAGASSYEQYF
cdr3_nt: TGCAGCGTACAGGGACTAGCGGGGGCGAGCTCCTACGAGCAGTACTTC

v_call: TRBV7-9
clone_size: once
j_call: TRBJ2-5
d_call: TRBD2
cdr3_aa: CASSPWGGQETQYF
cdr3_nt: TGTGCCAGCAGCCCTTGGGGGGGGCAAGAGACCCAGTACTTC

v_call: TRBV9
clone_size: NA
j_call: TRBJ2-1
d_call: NA
cdr3_aa: CASSLGLFNEQFF
cdr3_nt: TGTGCCAGCAGCCTCGGTCTCTTCAATGAGCAGTTCTTC

v_call: TRBV9
clone_size: NA
j_call: TRBJ1-1
d_call: TRBD1
cdr3_aa: CASSISGGRTEAFF
cdr3_nt: TGTGCCAGCAGCATCTCAGGGGGGAGGACTGAAGCTTTCTTT

v_call: TRBV21-1
clone_size: NA
j_call: TRBJ2-7
d_call: NA
cdr3_aa: CASSKEGRGHLDRPEQYF
cdr3_nt: TGTGCCAGCAGCAAAGAAGGCAGGGGGCATCTAGACAGGCCCGAGCAGTACTTC

v_call: TRBV4-3
clone_size: NA
j_call: TRBJ1-5
d_call: NA
cdr3_aa: CASSPSRGYSNQPQHF
cdr3_nt: TGCGCCAGCAGCCCGTCCAGGGGATATAGCAATCAGCCCCAGCATTTT

v_call: TRBV27
clone_size: once
j_call: TRBJ1-5
d_call: TRBD1
cdr3_aa: CASSREGQGNQPQHF
cdr3_nt: TGTGCCAGCAGCCGTGAGGGACAGGGCAATCAGCCCCAGCATTTT

v_call: TRBV4-3
clone_size: NA
j_call: TRBJ2-1
d_call: TRBD2
cdr3_aa: CASSPRLAGAPNEQFF
cdr3_nt: TGCGCCAGCAGCCCCAGACTAGCGGGGGCCCCCAATGAGCAGTTCTTC

v_call: TRBV18
clone_size: NA
j_call: TRBJ2-1
d_call: NA
cdr3_aa: CASSPGRPLDEQFF
cdr3_nt: TGTGCCAGCTCACCCGGTCGGCCCCTAGATGAGCAGTTCTTC

v_call: TRBV27
clone_size: NA
j_call: TRBJ2-2
d_call: NA
cdr3_aa: CASSLSVGGTGLGELFF
cdr3_nt: TGTGCCAGCAGTTTATCGGTGGGCGGTACCGGACTCGGGGAGCTGTTTTTT

v_call: TRBV4-3
clone_size: NA
j_call: TRBJ2-5
d_call: NA
cdr3_aa: CASSQDTGQGGETQYF
cdr3_nt: TGCGCCAGCAGCCAAGATACAGGGCAGGGCGGAGAGACCCAGTACTTC

v_call: TRBV2
clone_size: NA
j_call: TRBJ1-5
d_call: TRBD1
cdr3_aa: CASSDVQGNQPQHF
cdr3_nt: TGTGCCAGCAGTGATGTACAGGGGAATCAGCCCCAGCATTTT

v_call: TRBV30
clone_size: NA
j_call: TRBJ2-7
d_call: TRBD1
cdr3_aa: CAWTTGVVYEQYF
cdr3_nt: TGTGCCTGGACCACAGGGGTCGTCTACGAGCAGTACTTC

v_call: TRBV11-2
clone_size: NA
j_call: TRBJ2-3
d_call: NA
cdr3_aa: CASSPQGADTQYF
cdr3_nt: TGTGCCAGCAGCCCCCAAGGGGCCGATACGCAGTATTTT

v_call: TRBV6-5
clone_size: once
j_call: TRBJ2-1
d_call: NA
cdr3_aa: CASSSGHDYNEQFF
cdr3_nt: TGTGCCAGCAGTTCGGGACACGATTACAATGAGCAGTTCTTC

v_call: TRBV19
clone_size: once
j_call: TRBJ1-2
d_call: NA
cdr3_aa: CASSIAAPGYGYTF
cdr3_nt: TGTGCCAGTAGTATCGCAGCCCCGGGCTATGGCTACACCTTC

v_call: TRBV12-2
clone_size: NA
j_call: TRBJ2-2
d_call: NA
cdr3_aa: CASRLGGLAGERTGELFF
cdr3_nt: TGTGCAAGTCGCTTAGGAGGACTAGCGGGAGAAAGAACCGGGGAGCTGTTTTTT